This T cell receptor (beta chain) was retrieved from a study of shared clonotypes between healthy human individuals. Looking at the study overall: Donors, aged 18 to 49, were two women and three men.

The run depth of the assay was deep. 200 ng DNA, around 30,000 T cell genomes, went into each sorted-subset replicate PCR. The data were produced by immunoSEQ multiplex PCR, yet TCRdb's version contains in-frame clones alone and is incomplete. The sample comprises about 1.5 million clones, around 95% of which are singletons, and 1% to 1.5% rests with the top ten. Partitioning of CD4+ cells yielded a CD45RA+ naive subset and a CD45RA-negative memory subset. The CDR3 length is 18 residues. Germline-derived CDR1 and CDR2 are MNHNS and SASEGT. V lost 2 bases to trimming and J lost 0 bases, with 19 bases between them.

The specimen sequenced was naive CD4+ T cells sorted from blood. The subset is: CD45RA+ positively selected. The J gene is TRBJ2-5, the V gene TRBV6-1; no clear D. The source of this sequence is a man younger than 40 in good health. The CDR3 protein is CASSEYSDHPPYQETQYF. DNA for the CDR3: TGTGCCAGCAGTGAATATTCGGACCACCCGCCGTACCAAGAGACCCAGTACTTC.